This paragraph covers one TCR beta chain sequence. What it binds is unknown. Looked up from germline, CDR1 is LNHDA and CDR2 is SQIVND (reference sequence). The CDR3 loop spans 14 amino acids. Unmatched junction bases numbered 7, after V lost 4 bases and J lost 7 bases. Sequencing was performed with immunoSEQ multiplex PCR; in TCRdb, only in-frame clones are kept and a portion is missing. Among 120,000 or so clones listed, over 70% were seen once. The data are from a study of T cell responses to AZD1222 COVID-19 vaccine. Study outcomes and limitations: In the spike-specific TCR repertoire, nearly half reportedly target unmutated variant regions. Spike as a whole was targeted by vaccine-associated CD4 TCRs, dominant at 160-218 and 743-854. Only after the peak T cell response were repertoires sampled. In a largely white British group with more females than males, clonal diversity was possibly underestimated.

The receptor comes from an adult in good health. The sample in question was peripheral blood, obtained on day 0 of AZD1222 vaccination. This sequence joins TRBV19 and TRBJ2-1; 7 positions match TRBD2. CDR3 sequence: CASSTGAGMNEQFF. Here the CDR3 DNA reads TGTGCCAGTAGTACCGGAGCGGGAATGAATGAGCAGTTCTTC.